Below, 25 T cell receptor beta chains from the same sample are listed, as sequenced in a study of T cell repertoires in cytomegalovirus infection. MiXCR was run by TCRdb on the reads, yielding one entry per CDR3 protein. The sample records under 250,000 distinct CDR3 sequences, around an eighth being singletons. The sample taken for sequencing was PBMCs. These receptors came from a human donor in good health (CMV status not recorded). Some clones in this sample may be carry-over from other donors' samples.

The J gene is TRBJ2-3, the V gene TRBV29-1, with a tentative D call TRBD2 (6 bases). Trimming removed 5 bases at V and 0 bases at J, with 9 bases between. The CDR3 is 13 residues long. Germline CDR1 SQVTM, CDR2 ANQGSEA. CDR3 nucleotides: TGCAGCGTTTCGACTAGTAGCACAGATACGCAGTATTTT. Translation: CSVSTSSTDTQYF.

This clonotype was seen a handful of times. This chain connects TRBV19 to TRBJ1-1; D not resolved. The CDR3 has 13 residues. The V gene lost 4 bases and the J gene lost 1 base, with 7 bases spanning the gap. Germline V gene data show CDR1 as LNHDA and CDR2 as SQIVND (reference sequence). The CDR3, as DNA: TGTGCCAGTAGTACTCAACAGAACACTGAAGCTTTCTTT. Translated, it gives CASSTQQNTEAFF.

The rearrangement uses TRBV20-1 and TRBJ2-3; D possibly corresponds to TRBD1 (6 bases). Trimming left V 5 bases short and J 2 bases short, with 14 bases between. The CDR3 is made up of 14 amino acids. CDR1 DFQATT and CDR2 SNEGSKA come from the germline V gene (reference sequence). CDR3 sequence: CSADPGVTTDTQYF. The CDR3, as DNA: TGCAGTGCTGATCCAGGGGTCACCACAGATACGCAGTATTTT.

This clonotype has more than one count but fewer than ten. This chain links TRBV6-2 or TRBV6-3 with TRBJ2-2; 9 bases line up with TRBD2. V lost 0 bases to trimming and J lost 3 bases; unmatched junction nucleotides: 5. CDR3 length: 17 amino acids. CDR1 is MNHEY and CDR2 is SVGEGT in the germline V gene. This chain's CDR3 is CASSYSLSGRHTGELFF. The CDR3 nucleotides are TGTGCCAGCAGTTACTCGCTTAGCGGGAGACACACCGGGGAGCTGTTTTTT.

The rearrangement joins TRBV18 to TRBJ1-1; TRBD1 matches at 7 bases. V shed 3 bases and J 0 bases; nucleotides not matched to a gene: 7. The CDR3 spans 16 residues. From germline, CDR1 is KGHSH and CDR2 LQKENI. CDR3 in amino acids: CASSPSQGVMNTEAFF. In nucleotides, the CDR3 is TGTGCCAGCTCACCGTCCCAGGGGGTTATGAACACTGAAGCTTTCTTT.

This clonotype showed up many times. The chain has TRBV11-2 and TRBJ2-7, with no clear D. The germline V gene has CDR1 SGHAT and CDR2 FQNNGV. The CDR3 is 15 amino acids. V gave up 3 bases and J gave up 3 bases, with 15 bases separating them. Here the CDR3 DNA reads TGTGCCAGCAGCTTTGACCGGTCCCTTATCTACGAGCAGTACTTC. Its protein is CASSFDRSLIYEQYF.

This clonotype was observed once. This may come from a read error, since a much larger clone is one base off. The chain couples TRBV9 to TRBJ1-1, with 9 bases fitting TRBD1. Germline lookup yields CDR1 SGDLS and CDR2 YYNGEE. This CDR3 contains 15 residues. This CDR3 is CACSPQTGGNTEAFF. The CDR3 region has the DNA TGTGCCTGCAGCCCCCAGACAGGGGGGAACACTGAAGCTTTCTTT.

This clonotype occurred many times. For the CDR3, the DNA is TGTGCCAGCAGCACTCTAGCGGGGGGCACAGATACGCAGTATTTT. Translation gives CASSTLAGGTDTQYF. This chain joins TRBV7-8 and TRBJ2-3; 10 bases match TRBD2. In germline, CDR1 is SGHVS, CDR2 FQNEAQ. After removal of 5 bases from V and 1 base from J, the junction contained 3 bases not matched to a gene. There are 15 residues in the CDR3.

To note about this clonotype: This clone may be a read error of a much larger clone one base away. The chain has TRBV5-5 and TRBJ2-7; D remains unclear. CDR3 length: 14 residues. Trimming shortened V by 2 bases and J by 1 base, and 10 bases separated the two germline ends. CDR1 SGHKS and CDR2 YYEKEE come from the germline V gene (reference sequence). Written as DNA, the CDR3 is TGTGCCAGCAGCTTAAAAGGCCTTTCCTACGAGCAGTACTTC. As protein: CASSLKGLSYEQYF.

This clonotype was counted at least ten times. This chain joins TRBV6-5 and TRBJ2-6; D is ambiguous. The CDR3 length is 15 residues. With 2 bases removed from V and 1 base from J, the gap between germline ends came to 6 bases. Germline V gives CDR1 MNHEY, CDR2 SVGAGI. Here the CDR3 DNA reads TGTGCCAGCAGTTACGAACGGTCTGGGGCCAACGTCCTGACTTTC. Translating it yields CASSYERSGANVLTF.

This clonotype came up a few times. Written as DNA, the CDR3 is TGTGCCAGCAGTTGGGAAAGAGCGAACACCGGGGAGCTGTTTTTT. Translated, it gives CASSWERANTGELFF. The rearrangement joins TRBV12-3 or TRBV12-4 to TRBJ2-2; no clear D. CDR3 size: 15 residues. V lost 4 bases, J lost 0 bases, and 9 bases lay in between.

This chain connects TRBV28 to TRBJ1-6; TRBD1 aligns across 9 bases. Germline trimming cut 3 bases from V and 8 bases from J; bases unmatched to any gene: 8. This CDR3 has 16 amino acids. In germline, CDR1 is MDHEN, CDR2 SYDVKM. CDR3 nucleotides: TGTGCCAGCAGTTTGACAGGGGGTTATGAGGATTCACCCCTCCACTTT. It specifies CASSLTGGYEDSPLHF.

This chain links TRBV5-1 with TRBJ2-3, with TRBD2 identical over 7 bases. Germline V gene sequence: CDR1 SGHRS, CDR2 YFSETQ. This CDR3 region has 17 residues. J gave up 2 bases and V 3 bases, and 12 bases lay outside the gene matches. CDR3 region: CASSWRGAGESTDTQYF. In nucleotides, the CDR3 is TGCGCCAGCAGCTGGAGGGGTGCGGGGGAGTCCACAGATACGCAGTATTTT.

At least ten counts were recorded for this clonotype. V is TRBV27 and J is TRBJ1-2; D is possibly TRBD1 (6 bases). V shed 0 bases and J shed 2 bases, with 10 bases lying between them. The CDR3 loop spans 15 amino acids. From germline, CDR1 is MNHEY and CDR2 SMNVEV (reference sequence). The CDR3, as DNA: TGTGCCAGCAGTTTATCGACCGGGGGCAACTATGGCTACACCTTC. Its protein product is CASSLSTGGNYGYTF.

The table lists this clonotype with many counts. The chain uses TRBV19 and TRBJ2-4; D gene uncertain. Trimming took 1 base from V and 3 from J, leaving 13 bases between them. The CDR3 consists of 16 residues. The germline V gene encodes CDR1 LNHDA and CDR2 SQIVND (reference sequence). The CDR3 protein is CASSIGGTLGKNIQYF. CDR3 DNA sequence: TGTGCCAGTAGTATAGGAGGAACTCTAGGCAAAAACATTCAGTACTTC.

This clonotype was seen repeatedly, ten times or more. The chain carries TRBV28 and TRBJ2-3; 8 nucleotides match TRBD2. V was pared by 4 bases and J by 4 bases, with 13 bases of the junction left unmatched. In germline, CDR1 is MDHEN, CDR2 SYDVKM. The CDR3 has 17 residues. The chain's CDR3 is CASSSIAGIRRPDTQYF. The CDR3 region has the DNA TGTGCCAGCAGTTCAATAGCGGGGATACGTCGGCCAGATACGCAGTATTTT. Variable domain in full (rest from reference TRBV28 and TRBJ2-3): DVKVTQSSRYLVKRTGEKVFLECVQDMDHENMFWYRQDPGLGLRLIYFSYDVKMKEKGDIPEGYSVSREKKERFSLILESASTNQTSMYLCASSSIAGIRRPDTQYFGPGTRLTVL.

This clonotype was counted many times. The V call is TRBV7-3, the J call TRBJ2-7, with no clear D. The germline CDR1 and CDR2 sequences are SGHTA and FQGTGA. V shed 5 bases and J shed 5 bases, with 19 bases lying between them. The CDR3 has 15 amino acids. The CDR3, as DNA: TGTGCCAGCAGCCATACGGGCGCCGCCGGGCACGAGCAGTACTTC. Translated, it gives CASSHTGAAGHEQYF.

The chain employs TRBV7-3 and TRBJ2-7, with D perhaps matching TRBD1 (5 bases). Germline V gene data show CDR1 as SGHTA and CDR2 as FQGTGA. This CDR3 is 12 amino acids long. Trimming left V 5 bases short and J 4 bases short, with 9 bases between. This CDR3 is CASSGARYEQYF. CDR3 bases: TGTGCCAGCAGCGGGGCTCGGTACGAGCAGTACTTC.

This clonotype was picked up a small number of times. The rearrangement links TRBV30 to TRBJ2-7; 8 bases agree with TRBD2. In germline, CDR1 is GTSNPN, CDR2 SVGIG (reference sequence). There are 14 residues in the CDR3. Trimming took 5 bases from V and 0 from J; bases not matched to a gene: 6. The CDR3 DNA sequence: TGTGCCTGGGGAACTAGCGGCCTCTCCTACGAGCAGTACTTC. Its translation is CAWGTSGLSYEQYF.

The table lists this clonotype with a few counts. V is TRBV5-5 and J is TRBJ2-3; 10 bases match TRBD2. The CDR3 runs to 15 residues. The germline CDR1 and CDR2 sequences are SGHKS and YYEKEE (reference sequence). V lost 4 bases and J lost 6; bases outside the gene matches: 8. CDR3 nucleotide sequence: TGTGCCAGCAGCCTCGGACTAGCGGAGGGGGATACGCAGTATTTT. It encodes CASSLGLAEGDTQYF. Looking up the rest from reference TRBV5-5 and TRBJ2-3 gives the full variable domain: DAGVTQSPTHLIKTRGQQVTLRCSPISGHKSVSWYQQVLGQGPQFIFQYYEKEERGRGNFPDRFSARQFPNYSSELNVNALLLGDSALYLCASSLGLAEGDTQYFGPGTRLTVL.

DNA of the CDR3: TGTGCCACAGGTCCTGGAGGTGGGGAGCTGTTTTTT. Amino acid sequence: CATGPGGGELFF. The chain joins TRBV25-1 to TRBJ2-2, with D perhaps matching TRBD2 (5 bases). The CDR3 runs to 12 residues. The V end was cut by 10 bases, the J end by 8 bases, with 14 bases between. CDR1 is MGHDK, CDR2 SYGVNS, per germline. Full variable domain (missing parts from reference TRBV25-1 and TRBJ2-2): EADIYQTPRYLVIGTGKKITLECSQTMGHDKMYWYQQDPGMELHLIHYSYGVNSTEKGDLSSESTVSRIRTEHFPLTLESARPSHTSQYLCATGPGGGELFFGEGSRLTVL.

This clonotype was detected only a few times. The chain has TRBV19 and TRBJ2-2; D is uncertain. The V gene's germline CDR1 is LNHDA and CDR2 SQIVND (reference sequence). This CDR3 spans 15 amino acids. V lost 5 bases and J 2 bases, leaving 12 bases between the germline ends. The CDR3 DNA is TGTGCCAGTAGTGAGCTAACAGCAAACACCGGGGAGCTGTTTTTT. This gives the protein CASSELTANTGELFF.

Points on this clonotype: Its ends do not fully match the called genes, so a read error is possible. This chain connects TRBV20-1 to TRBJ2-5; D perhaps matches TRBD2 (5 bases). CDR1 is DFQATT, CDR2 SNEGSKA, per germline (reference sequence). This CDR3 comprises 14 residues. CDR3 bases: TGCAGGGCTAGATTGGGGATCTCAGAGGGGACCCAGTACTTC. Translating it yields CRARLGISEGTQYF.

Notes on this clonotype: Germline is not matched at one junction end, which may reflect a read error. The gene calls are TRBV29-1 and TRBJ2-2; D ambiguous. CDR3 length: 11 amino acids. Germline V gene sequence: CDR1 SQVTM, CDR2 ANQGSEA. The CDR3 bases are TGCAGCGTGGAAGTGACGGGGGAGCTGTTTTTT. This encodes CSVEVTGELFF.

V is TRBV9 and J is TRBJ2-1; D gene uncertain. Between the trimmed V and J ends, which lost 0 bases and 4 bases, there was a span of 14 bases. Germline V CDR1 and CDR2: SGDLS, YYNGEE. The CDR3 runs to 16 residues. The CDR3 DNA reads TGTGCCAGCAGCGTAGATGCGGCCCTTGTGTACAATGAGCAGTTCTTC. Protein product: CASSVDAALVYNEQFF.